This TCR beta chain stems from a study of T cell repertoires in cytomegalovirus infection. Study-wide background: Well-studied HLA-B-restricted CMV epitopes were used in the study alongside recently identified HLA-C-restricted ones. TCR beta signatures that were public indicated CMV infection and matching HLA type.

MiXCR, run by TCRdb on the reads, gives a single entry per CDR3 protein. Of around 570,000 distinct CDR3 sequences listed, 40% are singletons. Study observations and caveats: The response measured ex vivo was dominated by TCR beta clonotypes (HLA-C-restricted and CMV-specific).

This clonotype was seen repeatedly, ten times or more. The antigen remains unidentified. The junction had 9 bases not matched to a gene; V was cut back by 2 bases and J by 5 bases. This CDR3 is built from 17 residues. Looked up from germline, CDR1 is MDHEN and CDR2 is SYDVKM. The receptor was isolated from a human donor in good health (CMV status not recorded). Some clones in this sample may be carry-over from other donors' samples. The rearrangement uses TRBV28 and TRBJ2-2; 9 nucleotides align to TRBD1. This specimen was cultured PBMCs, taken from culture after CMV antigen stimulation. DNA for the CDR3: TGTGCCAGCAGTTTACCTATACAGGGGGCGGGAACCGGGGAGCTGTTTTTT. Translation: CASSLPIQGAGTGELFF.